The table lists the clone carrying this T cell receptor beta chain with a count of one. Compared with germline, one end of the junction differs, possibly owing to a read error. Replicate PCRs run on unsorted PBMC used roughly 270 ng DNA, which was 30,000 to 35,000 T cell genomes. Sequencing was performed on unsorted PBMC DNA using ten immunoSEQ deep assay plates. Measured with immunoSEQ multiplex PCR; TCRdb has only the in-frame clones, and not every one. The sample has 450,000 to 600,000 clones, 70% to 80% seen once. Caucasian adults residing in Nashville, Tennessee made up all the donors. This entry comes from a study of shared clonotypes between healthy human individuals. Study overall: Aged 18 to 49, the donors were a couple of women and a few men.

The germline V gene has CDR1 SNHLY and CDR2 FYNNEI. This CDR3 spans 14 amino acids. The rearrangement links TRBV2 to TRBJ1-5; no clear D. This clonotype was sampled from a middle-aged woman in good health. Some clones in this sample may be carry-over from other donors' samples. Source material: PBMCs. CDR3 loop: CASSQADSNQPQHF. The CDR3 DNA is TGTGCCAGCAGTCAAGCCGATAGCAATCAGCCCCAGCATTTT.